These 28 T cell receptor beta chains share one sample of origin, sequenced in a study of shared clonotypes between healthy human individuals. As defined, naive CD8 cells were CD45RO-negative and positively selected for CCR7, with terminally differentiated effector memory CD45RA+ cells excluded. Using immunoSEQ multiplex PCR, the repertoire was profiled, and TCRdb retains in-frame clones only, with some absent. The data contain around 2.1 million clones, 85% to 95% of them seen just once; the ten biggest clones take up approximately 1.7%. What was sequenced was naive CD8+ T cells from PBMCs. These receptor sequences come from a man younger than 35 in good health. Some clones in this sample may be carry-over from other donors' samples.

The chain links TRBV7-9 to TRBJ2-1; no reliable D call. Trimming removed 3 bases at V and 7 bases at J, with 7 bases between. This CDR3 has 12 amino acids. In germline, CDR1 is SEHNR, CDR2 FQNEAQ (reference sequence). CDR3 nucleotide sequence: TGTGCCAGCAGCTTCCTGTTGAATGAGCAGTTCTTC. As protein: CASSFLLNEQFF.

The chain has TRBV27 and TRBJ1-1; D gene ambiguous. The CDR3 loop spans 11 amino acids. CDR1 MNHEY and CDR2 SMNVEV come from the germline V gene (reference sequence). V lost 8 bases to trimming and J lost 4 bases, with 8 bases between them. In nucleotides, the CDR3 is TGTGCCAGCCAAAGAGGCACTGAAGCTTTCTTT. It yields the protein CASQRGTEAFF.

The chain is built from TRBV2 and TRBJ2-7; a possible D gene is TRBD1 (6 bases). Germline CDR1 SNHLY, CDR2 FYNNEI. This CDR3 is 14 amino acids long. The V end was cut by 3 bases, the J end by 3 bases, with 12 bases between. This CDR3 is CASSDEGQVYEQYF. CDR3 sequence (DNA): TGTGCCAGCAGTGATGAGGGACAAGTCTACGAGCAGTACTTC.

Turning to this clone: At the DNA level, this CDR3 is encoded by other sequences in the same sample as well. The chain's CDR3 is CAWRGTEAFF. The CDR3 nucleotides read TGTGCCTGGAGGGGCACTGAAGCTTTCTTT. This sequence joins TRBV30 and TRBJ1-1; no definite D call. The CDR3 is 10 amino acids. Trimming removed 3 bases from V and 4 bases from J, with 3 bases in between. The germline V gene has CDR1 GTSNPN and CDR2 SVGIG (reference sequence).

The CDR3 reads CASSQGGLSEQFF. The DNA for the CDR3 is TGCGCCAGCAGCCAAGGGGGGTTGAGTGAGCAGTTCTTC. V is TRBV4-3 and J is TRBJ2-1; D may match TRBD1 or TRBD2 (5 bases each). This CDR3 is built from 13 residues. From germline, CDR1 is LGHNA and CDR2 YSLEER. Trimming shortened V by 1 base and J by 9 bases, and 10 bases separated the two germline ends.

The chain combines TRBV2 with TRBJ2-1, with 9 bases that match TRBD2. Germline V gives CDR1 SNHLY, CDR2 FYNNEI. Losses at the gene ends were 1 base for V and 0 bases for J; bases not matched to a gene: 7. The CDR3 consists of 18 residues. Written as DNA, the CDR3 is TGTGCCAGCAGTGAAGTTGGACTAGCGATGAGCTCCTACAATGAGCAGTTCTTC. It is translated as CASSEVGLAMSSYNEQFF.

V gene TRBV14 combines with J gene TRBJ1-5; weak D call: TRBD1 (5 bases). The CDR3 runs to 18 residues. The V gene's germline CDR1 is SGHDN and CDR2 FVKESK. Trimming removed 9 bases at V and 4 bases at J, with 28 bases between. The CDR3 region is CASRSELIRGSPNQPQHF. Written as DNA, the CDR3 is TGTGCCAGTCGATCCGAACTAATAAGGGGTTCCCCAAATCAGCCCCAGCATTTT.

This chain links TRBV5-1 with TRBJ1-3; D is unclear. Trimming left V 2 bases short and J 0 bases short, with 12 bases between. CDR1 and CDR2 (germline): SGHRS, YFSETQ. This CDR3 comprises 16 residues. CDR3 residues: CASSFGQFLSGNTIYF. The CDR3 coding sequence is TGCGCCAGCAGCTTCGGGCAGTTCCTCTCTGGAAACACCATATATTTT.

In this sample, this clone turned up a few times. V gene TRBV29-1 combines with J gene TRBJ1-3; no clear D. The CDR3 consists of 16 residues. Germline V CDR1 and CDR2: SQVTM, ANQGSEA. With 5 bases removed from V and 1 base from J, the gap between germline ends came to 18 bases. The chain's CDR3 is CSVRVPVLDSGNTIYF. CDR3 nucleotide sequence: TGCAGCGTTCGCGTACCGGTCCTCGATTCTGGAAACACCATATATTTT.

The V and J genes are TRBV6-6 and TRBJ2-7; 8 nucleotides align to TRBD2. Germline V gene sequence: CDR1 MNHNY, CDR2 SVGAGI (reference sequence). The CDR3 is made up of 16 amino acids. The trim removed 0 bases at V and 4 bases at J, leaving 8 bases unmatched. Here the CDR3 reads CASSYSYSSGGYEQYF. In DNA, the CDR3 is TGTGCCAGCAGTTACTCCTACTCGTCGGGGGGGTACGAGCAGTACTTC.

Worth noting for this clone: The same CDR3 also results from other DNA sequences found in this sample. V is TRBV9 and J is TRBJ2-3; weak D call: TRBD2 (6 bases). The germline CDR1 and CDR2 sequences are SGDLS and YYNGEE. The V end lost 0 bases, the J end lost 0 bases, and 8 bases lay between the germline ends. CDR3 length: 15 amino acids. The CDR3 loop is CASSVAGTSTDTQYF. The DNA of the CDR3 is TGTGCCAGCAGCGTAGCCGGGACTAGCACAGATACGCAGTATTTT.

The V gene is TRBV12-2, the J gene TRBJ1-3; the table's D call, TRBD1, was not checked against the DNA. TRBV12-2 is assigned pseudogene status. The CDR3 spans 16 residues. The CDR3 here is CASRPGQENSGNTIYF. Written as DNA, the CDR3 is TGTGCAAGTCGCCCAGGACAGGAAAACTCTGGAAACACCATATATTTT.

Comment on this clone: Other DNA variants within this sample encode the same CDR3. The V and J genes are TRBV18 and TRBJ1-5; 7 bases agree with TRBD1. The CDR3 sequence is 15 residues long. Germline V gives CDR1 KGHSH, CDR2 LQKENI. V was pared by 2 bases and J by 1 base, with 2 bases of the junction left unmatched. The CDR3 here is CASSPGTASNQPQHF. DNA for the CDR3: TGTGCCAGCTCACCAGGGACAGCCAGCAATCAGCCCCAGCATTTT.

The rearrangement uses TRBV5-1 and TRBJ1-4; TRBD1 aligns across 7 bases. There are 16 residues in the CDR3. Trimming took 2 bases from V and 4 from J; bases not matched to a gene: 8. Germline CDR1 reads SGHRS; CDR2 reads YFSETQ. As DNA, the CDR3 is TGCGCCAGCAGCTTCCGGTCGCCAGGGGGTAATGAAAAACTGTTTTTT. This codes for CASSFRSPGGNEKLFF.

The rearrangement links TRBV9 to TRBJ2-1; maybe TRBD1 (6 bases). Germline CDR1 SGDLS, CDR2 YYNGEE. V was clipped by 4 bases and J by 5 bases, with 10 bases between them. This CDR3 contains 13 residues. CDR3 nucleotide sequence: TGTGCCAGCAGCCTTGACAGGCACAATGAGCAGTTCTTC. Amino acids: CASSLDRHNEQFF.

CDR3 loop: CASSGGGRSEQFF. Here the CDR3 DNA reads TGTGCCAGCAGCGGGGGCGGGAGGAGTGAGCAGTTCTTC. This chain connects TRBV11-3 to TRBJ2-1, with 8 bases identical to TRBD2. CDR3 size: 13 residues. The junction had 6 bases not matched to a gene; V was cut back by 5 bases and J by 9 bases. Germline CDR1 is SGHNT and CDR2 is YENEEA.

The chain combines TRBV4-1 with TRBJ2-3, with TRBD1 matching 8 bases. The germline V gene has CDR1 MGHRA and CDR2 YSYEKL. This CDR3 contains 16 residues. Germline trimming cut 0 bases from V and 0 bases from J; bases unmatched to any gene: 2. CDR3 bases: TGCGCCAGCAGCCAAGATCAGGGGGCGAGCACAGATACGCAGTATTTT. This encodes CASSQDQGASTDTQYF.

This clone was seen only a few times. J is TRBJ2-7 and V is TRBV27, with 8 bases that match TRBD2. This CDR3 spans 14 amino acids. Germline V gene lookup returns CDR1 MNHEY and CDR2 SMNVEV (reference sequence). Unmatched junction bases numbered 7, after V lost 6 bases and J lost 3 bases. Here the CDR3 reads CASRPGLGLYEQYF. The CDR3 nucleotides read TGTGCCAGCAGACCGGGACTAGGCCTCTACGAGCAGTACTTC.

The rearrangement joins TRBV5-4 to TRBJ2-2, with D perhaps TRBD1 (5 bases). Germline V lookup: CDR1 SGHNT, CDR2 YYREEE (reference sequence). The CDR3 spans 16 residues. Trimming pared 3 bases from V and 3 bases from J, leaving 15 bases between. In DNA form, the CDR3 reads TGTGCCAGCAGCTGGCGGCAGGGCCGGGACACCGGGGAGCTGTTTTTT. This gives the protein CASSWRQGRDTGELFF.

This chain links TRBV28 with TRBJ1-2; 9 positions match TRBD1. CDR1 is MDHEN, CDR2 SYDVKM, per germline. The CDR3 runs 17 residues. V dropped 4 bases and J dropped 4; count of bases not matched to a gene: 13. The DNA for the CDR3 is TGTGCCAGCAGTTCAATAGAGACAGGGGGTGAAGGCTATGGCTACACCTTC. It translates to CASSSIETGGEGYGYTF.

The V call is TRBV27, the J call TRBJ2-1, with 7 bases identical to TRBD2. The CDR3 spans 16 residues. The ends lost 5 bases at V and 4 bases at J; junction bases unmatched: 11. Looked up from germline, CDR1 is MNHEY and CDR2 is SMNVEV (reference sequence). The CDR3 region has the DNA TGTGCCAGCAGTGAGACGGGGGAGCGGGGTTACAATGAGCAGTTCTTC. Translation gives CASSETGERGYNEQFF.

This chain links TRBV28 with TRBJ2-3; no definite D call. The CDR3 is 18 residues long. The germline V gene has CDR1 MDHEN and CDR2 SYDVKM. The V and J ends lost 3 bases and 0 bases respectively, with 19 bases between them. In nucleotides, the CDR3 is TGTGCCAGCAGTTTGAGCTTTGAGACCGACCCTAGCACAGATACGCAGTATTTT. Encoded protein: CASSLSFETDPSTDTQYF.

Notes on this clone: The same CDR3 also results from other DNA sequences found in this sample. The chain employs TRBV27 and TRBJ2-7; D is unclear. There are 13 residues in the CDR3. The V and J ends lost 2 bases and 0 bases respectively, with 5 bases between them. Germline CDR1 and CDR2: MNHEY and SMNVEV (reference sequence). This CDR3 is CASSLGRSYEQYF. CDR3 bases: TGTGCCAGCAGTTTAGGTCGCTCCTACGAGCAGTACTTC.

This sequence joins TRBV6-1 and TRBJ2-7; TRBD2 agrees at 8 bases. This CDR3 has 16 residues. Germline V CDR1 and CDR2: MNHNS, SASEGT. Unmatched junction bases numbered 10, after V lost 3 bases and J lost 3 bases. The CDR3 sequence: CASSDPRTSSHYEQYF. DNA of the CDR3: TGTGCCAGCAGTGATCCAAGGACTAGCAGCCACTACGAGCAGTACTTC.

This clone is a singleton in its sample. This chain connects TRBV7-3 to TRBJ2-3, with no clear D. The CDR3 consists of 16 residues. V shed 4 bases and J shed 0 bases, with 14 bases lying between them. The germline V gene encodes CDR1 SGHTA and CDR2 FQGTGA. In DNA, the CDR3 is TGTGCCAGCAGCTCACGAGGAATCCCTAGCACAGATACGCAGTATTTT. Its translation: CASSSRGIPSTDTQYF.

The V gene is TRBV28, the J gene TRBJ2-7; D gene ambiguous. This CDR3 is 12 amino acids long. Germline values: CDR1 MDHEN, CDR2 SYDVKM. V lost 3 bases to trimming and J lost 3 bases, with 6 bases between them. This CDR3 is CASSFNSYEQYF. The CDR3 region has the DNA TGTGCCAGCAGTTTCAACAGCTACGAGCAGTACTTC.

The chain joins TRBV6-1 to TRBJ2-1; D not resolved. V was cut by 3 bases and J by 16 bases, with 13 bases left in between. CDR1 is MNHNS, CDR2 SASEGT, per germline. CDR3 size: 11 residues. The CDR3 reads CASSENIRTFF. The CDR3 DNA sequence: TGTGCCAGCAGTGAGAATATAAGGACCTTCTTC.

A single count supports this clone. This chain joins TRBV18 and TRBJ2-3; 10 nucleotides match TRBD2. The CDR3 sequence is 19 residues long. V lost 3 bases and J lost 4; bases outside the gene matches: 16. Per germline, CDR1 KGHSH and CDR2 LQKENI. The CDR3 DNA reads as TGTGCCAGCTCACCTTTTGACGTCTTAGCTAGCGGGAGCGCAGATACGCAGTATTTT. Translating it yields CASSPFDVLASGSADTQYF.